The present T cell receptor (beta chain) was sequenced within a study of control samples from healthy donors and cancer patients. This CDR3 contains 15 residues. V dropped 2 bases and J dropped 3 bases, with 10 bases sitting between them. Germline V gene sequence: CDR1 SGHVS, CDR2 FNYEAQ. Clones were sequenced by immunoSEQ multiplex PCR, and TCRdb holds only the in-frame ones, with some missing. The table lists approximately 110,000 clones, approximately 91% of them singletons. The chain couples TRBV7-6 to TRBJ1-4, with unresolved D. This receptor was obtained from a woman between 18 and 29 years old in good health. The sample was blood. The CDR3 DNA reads TGTGCCAGCAGCTTATCGCGATCTCCTAATGAAAAACTGTTTTTT. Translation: CASSLSRSPNEKLFF. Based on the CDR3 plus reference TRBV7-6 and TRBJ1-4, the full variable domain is GAGVSQSPRYKVTKRGQDVALRCDPISGHVSLYWYRQALGQGPEFLTYFNYEAQQDKSGLPNDRFSAERPEGSISTLTIQRTEQRDSAMYRCASSLSRSPNEKLFFGSGTQLSVL.